The 15 T cell receptor beta chains below were found in one sample sequenced in a study of beta chain features in type 1 diabetes. Investigators reverse transcribed all isolated RNA, so they sequenced expressed TCRB transcripts. Data came from immunoSEQ multiplex PCR; TCRdb stores just in-frame clones and leaves some out. Of under 400,000 clones listed, around 20% were seen once; the top ten hold about 0.044%. The sample taken for sequencing was naive CD4+ T cells from blood. These receptors were taken from a woman between 18 and 29 years old in good health.

The V call is TRBV9, the J call TRBJ2-1; 7 bases are shared with TRBD2. With 6 bases clipped from V and 10 bases from J, the junction kept 10 bases outside the gene matches. The CDR3 has 13 amino acids. CDR1 and CDR2 from the germline V gene are SGDLS and YYNGEE. DNA for the CDR3: TGTGCCAGCATCCCTGGGACTATCGGCGAGCAGTTCTTC. It specifies CASIPGTIGEQFF. Together with reference TRBV9 and TRBJ2-1, the CDR3 gives the full variable domain: DSGVTQTPKHLITATGQRVTLRCSPRSGDLSVYWYQQSLDQGLQFLIQYYNGEERAKGNILERFSAQQFPDLHSELNLSSLELGDSALYFCASIPGTIGEQFFGPGTRLTVL.

This clone was detected only a few times. The chain links TRBV6-5 to TRBJ1-2; D unresolved. Trimming took off 2 bases at V and 7 bases at J, with 5 bases between the two ends. Germline lookup yields CDR1 MNHEY and CDR2 SVGAGI. The CDR3 loop spans 11 amino acids. CDR3 coding DNA: TGTGCCAGCAGTTACGCCGGTGGCTACACCTTC. This translates into CASSYAGGYTF.

A few counts support this clone. The rearrangement joins TRBV9 to TRBJ2-5; 11 nucleotides match TRBD2. The CDR3 is 18 amino acids. The V gene's germline CDR1 is SGDLS and CDR2 YYNGEE. J was trimmed by 4 bases and V by 5 bases; bases with no gene match: 16. As DNA, the CDR3 is TGTGCCAGCAGTCCAGGGCTCCTGGGTAGCGGGGGGGCAGAGACCCAGTACTTC. This sequence encodes CASSPGLLGSGGAETQYF.

There are a few counts of this clone. The chain couples TRBV7-9 to TRBJ1-4, with D possibly TRBD1 on 5 matching bases. There are 13 residues in the CDR3. V was trimmed by 2 bases and J by 8 bases, leaving 9 bases between them. Per germline, CDR1 SEHNR and CDR2 FQNEAQ (reference sequence). The CDR3 region is CASSLMTAEKLFF. The CDR3 DNA reads TGTGCCAGCAGCTTAATGACAGCAGAAAAACTGTTTTTT.

The rearrangement links TRBV12-5 to TRBJ1-1, with 7 bases matching TRBD1. Germline lookup yields CDR1 LGHNT and CDR2 FRNRAP. V shed 3 bases, J shed 2 bases, and the junction held 3 bases outside the gene matches. This CDR3 spans 14 amino acids. CDR3 amino acids: CASGFNRGNTEAFF. The CDR3 region has the DNA TGTGCTAGTGGTTTCAACAGGGGAAACACTGAAGCTTTCTTT.

This clone was observed a handful of times. The chain is built from TRBV6-1 and TRBJ2-5; D is perhaps TRBD1 (6 bases). Trimming shortened V by 1 base and J by 3 bases, and 9 bases separated the two germline ends. Germline V gene sequence: CDR1 MNHNS, CDR2 SASEGT. The CDR3 loop spans 14 amino acids. The CDR3 sequence is CASSEGRGKETQYF. The DNA of the CDR3 is TGTGCCAGCAGTGAAGGCAGGGGAAAAGAGACCCAGTACTTC.

The table lists this clone with a few counts. The gene calls are TRBV2 and TRBJ1-3; D is unclear. The germline V gene encodes CDR1 SNHLY and CDR2 FYNNEI. CDR3 length: 14 amino acids. The germline V and J ends were trimmed by 5 bases and 0 bases, with 8 bases remaining between them. CDR3 sequence (DNA): TGTGCCAGCAGTCCAGGAAACTCTGGAAACACCATATATTTT. Its translation is CASSPGNSGNTIYF.

The chain carries TRBV11-3 and TRBJ2-1; D perhaps matches TRBD2 (6 bases). Germline-derived CDR1 and CDR2 are SGHNT and YENEEA. The CDR3 is 15 residues long. Trimming cost V 1 base and J 5 bases, with 12 bases left between them. The CDR3 coding sequence is TGTGCCAGCAGCTTAGCGGAGGGGCGGGACAATGAGCAGTTCTTC. Translated: CASSLAEGRDNEQFF.

The V call is TRBV15, the J call TRBJ1-3; 8 nucleotides align to TRBD1. Germline V gene data show CDR1 as LNHNV and CDR2 as YYDKDF (reference sequence). V lost 1 base to trimming and J lost 0 bases; unmatched junction nucleotides: 2. The length of the CDR3 is 16 residues. CDR3 sequence (DNA): TGTGCCACCAGCAGAGCCCAGGGGGCCTCTGGAAACACCATATATTTT. It encodes CATSRAQGASGNTIYF.

Of note for this clone: The sample has other DNA sequences that encode this CDR3 too. The chain employs TRBV18 and TRBJ1-2; possible D gene TRBD1, 5 bases. Trimming pared 3 bases from V and 2 bases from J, leaving 7 bases between. Germline loops: CDR1 KGHSH, CDR2 LQKENI. The CDR3 extends over 13 amino acids. This CDR3 is CASSPQGNYGYTF. The CDR3 nucleotides are TGTGCCAGCTCACCCCAGGGCAACTATGGCTACACCTTC.

There are a few counts of this clone. V is TRBV30 and J is TRBJ1-3; D unclear. Trimming shortened V by 5 bases and J by 4 bases, and 12 bases separated the two germline ends. The germline V gene has CDR1 GTSNPN and CDR2 SVGIG (reference sequence). The CDR3 contains 13 residues. The CDR3 region has the DNA TGTGCCTGGGAAAGAGGAGGCGGAAACACCATATATTTT. Its protein product is CAWERGGGNTIYF.

This clone was detected only a few times. The chain links TRBV7-3 to TRBJ1-4; 7 bases are a match to TRBD1. Germline loops: CDR1 SGHTA, CDR2 FQGTGA. The CDR3 is 16 amino acids. V was pared by 3 bases and J by 5 bases, with 9 bases of the junction left unmatched. This CDR3 reads CASSFLRQGRNEKLFF. The CDR3 bases are TGTGCCAGCAGCTTTCTTAGACAGGGCAGAAATGAAAAACTGTTTTTT.

V is TRBV5-6 and J is TRBJ2-2; TRBD2 matches 9 bases. Trimming cost V 0 bases and J 11 bases; bases outside gene matches: 8. The CDR3 is 15 amino acids. The germline gives CDR1 SGHDT, CDR2 YYEEEE. The CDR3 DNA is TGTGCCAGCAGCTTGGGACTAGCGGTGTCTGATGAGCTGTTTTTT. Protein sequence: CASSLGLAVSDELFF.

This clone was found a few times. V usage is TRBV7-9 and J usage is TRBJ2-5; 11 bases align to TRBD2. The germline V gene encodes CDR1 SEHNR and CDR2 FQNEAQ (reference sequence). CDR3 length: 16 residues. Unmatched junction bases numbered 9, after V lost 5 bases and J lost 4 bases. The CDR3 DNA reads as TGTGCCAGCAGCGTGACCGGGACTAGCGGCGCAGAGACCCAGTACTTC. Residues: CASSVTGTSGAETQYF.

The chain recombines TRBV5-1 with TRBJ2-7, with 9 bases lining up with TRBD1. With 3 bases clipped from V and 5 bases from J, the junction kept 6 bases outside the gene matches. The CDR3 runs to 14 residues. Germline CDR1 is SGHRS and CDR2 is YFSETQ. The CDR3 DNA sequence: TGCGCCAGCAGCTCACCGGGACAGGGACACGAGCAGTACTTC. It yields the protein CASSSPGQGHEQYF.